This TCR beta chain was sequenced during a study of blood T cells in healthy people across ages. Germline loops: CDR1 DFQATT, CDR2 SNEGSKA (reference sequence). The CDR3 covers 14 residues. The V gene lost 2 bases and the J gene lost 1 base, with 12 bases spanning the gap. PBMCs, at least 6 million per sample, were isolated. A second roughly 6 to 12 cycle PCR used barcoded and J-beta primers. Each CDR3 protein gets one entry after TCRdb re-called the 5' RACE reads with MiXCR. Found here are more than 700,000 distinct CDR3 sequences, about 53% of them singletons; the top ten hold roughly 37%. This clonotype was sampled from an older man in good health. Material: blood. The V and J genes are TRBV20-1 and TRBJ2-7; tentatively, D is TRBD1 (6 bases). This CDR3 reads CSARFAGASYEQYF. CDR3 bases: TGCAGTGCTAGATTCGCAGGGGCGTCCTACGAGCAGTACTTC.